One and the same sample provided the 24 T cell receptor beta chains below, sequenced in a study of beta chain features in type 1 diabetes. The isolated RNA, all of it, was reverse transcribed, so expressed TCRB transcripts were what got sequenced. The repertoire was sequenced with immunoSEQ multiplex PCR; TCRdb's copy has only in-frame clones and lacks some. The table lists about 900,000 clones, about 17% of them singletons, with 0.023% in the top ten. The sample was naive CD4+ T cells from blood. These receptors all come from a woman aged 18-29 years in good health.

The rearrangement joins TRBV7-2 to TRBJ1-2; 7 nucleotides align to TRBD1. Trimming removed 3 bases from V and 5 bases from J; junction bases left unmatched: 6. CDR3 length equals 14 residues. Germline V gene lookup returns CDR1 SGHTA and CDR2 FQGNSA. The CDR3 loop is CASSFRDSLYGYTF. Here the CDR3 DNA reads TGTGCCAGCAGCTTCCGGGACAGCCTATATGGCTACACCTTC.

V and J are TRBV4-3 and TRBJ2-3; D not certain. CDR1 and CDR2 (germline): LGHNA, YSLEER. Trimming shortened V by 1 base and J by 0 bases, and 11 bases separated the two germline ends. This CDR3 contains 16 residues. CDR3 loop: CASSQGHLRSTDTQYF. As DNA, the CDR3 is TGCGCCAGCAGCCAAGGGCACCTAAGAAGCACAGATACGCAGTATTTT.

This clone was picked up one time. The gene calls are TRBV5-8 and TRBJ2-5; D unresolved. Deletions cut 2 bases from V and 5 bases from J, with 10 bases between. This CDR3 contains 13 residues. Per germline, CDR1 SGHTS and CDR2 YDEGEE. CDR3 in DNA: TGTGCCAGCAGCTTTAGCAGGCGGGAGACCCAGTACTTC. This sequence encodes CASSFSRRETQYF.

This clone showed up just a few times. This chain connects TRBV18 to TRBJ2-7, with 9 positions matching TRBD2. The CDR3 loop spans 17 amino acids. V lost 1 base, J lost 1 base, and 8 bases stayed unmatched. Germline CDR1 and CDR2: KGHSH and LQKENI. CDR3 DNA sequence: TGTGCCAGCTCACCACTCCCGGGGACTAGCAGTTCCTACGAGCAGTACTTC. The encoded protein is CASSPLPGTSSSYEQYF.

V gene TRBV6-5 combines with J gene TRBJ2-7; D possibly corresponds to TRBD1 (6 bases). CDR1 MNHEY and CDR2 SVGAGI come from the germline V gene. The CDR3 runs to 15 residues. Trimming cost V 5 bases and J 0 bases, with 14 bases left between them. This CDR3 reads CASSRRTASSYEQYF. The CDR3 DNA follows: TGTGCCAGCAGTCGCCGGACAGCTTCCTCCTACGAGCAGTACTTC.

This chain joins TRBV5-1 and TRBJ1-3; no reliable D call. CDR1 is SGHRS and CDR2 is YFSETQ in the germline V gene. V lost 5 bases and J 4 bases, leaving 10 bases between the germline ends. This CDR3 comprises 13 residues. The CDR3 DNA reads as TGCGCCAGCAGGGACGGGAAAGGAAACACCATATATTTT. It translates to CASRDGKGNTIYF. Complete variable domain (other parts from reference TRBV5-1 and TRBJ1-3): KAGVTQTPRYLIKTRGQQVTLSCSPISGHRSVSWYQQTPGQGLQFLFEYFSETQRNKGNFPGRFSGRQFSNSRSEMNVSTLELGDSALYLCASRDGKGNTIYFGEGSWLTVV.

The chain combines TRBV18 with TRBJ1-1; D is possibly TRBD1 (6 bases). V was clipped by 3 bases and J by 4 bases, with 12 bases between them. CDR3 length: 14 amino acids. CDR1 is KGHSH, CDR2 LQKENI, per germline. The CDR3 bases are TGTGCCAGCTCACCGCGAGGGGGGATCACTGAAGCTTTCTTT. Translation: CASSPRGGITEAFF.

The chain couples TRBV27 to TRBJ1-5, with a tentative D call TRBD1 (5 bases). The CDR3 sequence is 12 residues long. Trimming stripped 5 bases from V and 4 bases from J, with 6 bases between. Germline CDR1 MNHEY, CDR2 SMNVEV (reference sequence). The CDR3 DNA reads TGTGCCAGCAGTGCAGGGAATCAGCCCCAGCATTTT. The encoded protein is CASSAGNQPQHF.

The J gene is TRBJ1-1, the V gene TRBV7-9; a weak D match, TRBD1 (6 bases). Germline CDR1 and CDR2: SEHNR and FQNEAQ (reference sequence). Deletions cut 5 bases from V and 2 bases from J, with 12 bases between. The CDR3 sequence is 14 residues long. The CDR3 loop is CASSPRQANTEAFF. DNA for the CDR3: TGTGCCAGCAGCCCTCGACAGGCCAACACTGAAGCTTTCTTT. Full variable domain (rest looked up from reference TRBV7-9 and TRBJ1-1): DTGVSQNPRHKITKRGQNVTFRCDPISEHNRLYWYRQTLGQGPEFLTYFQNEAQLEKSRLLSDRFSAERPKGSFSTLEIQRTEQGDSAMYLCASSPRQANTEAFFGQGTRLTVV.

The CDR3 DNA reads TGTGCCAGCAGTTACTCGCCGACGGCTGAAAAACTGTTTTTT. Its translation is CASSYSPTAEKLFF. The chain employs TRBV6-5 and TRBJ1-4; no firm D call. Germline values: CDR1 MNHEY, CDR2 SVGAGI. The CDR3 runs 14 residues. Trimming removed 0 bases at V and 7 bases at J, with 9 bases between.

On this clone: Additional DNA sequences in this sample encode the identical CDR3. The chain employs TRBV6-6 and TRBJ2-1; D gene unclear. With 5 bases removed from V and 8 bases from J, the gap between germline ends came to 7 bases. The CDR3 has 11 residues. CDR1 and CDR2 (germline): MNHNY, SVGAGI (reference sequence). In nucleotides, the CDR3 is TGTGCCAGCAGTCCAGGCGATGAGCAGTTCTTC. It specifies CASSPGDEQFF.

There are a few counts of this clone. The V call is TRBV10-3, the J call TRBJ2-2; maybe TRBD1 (5 bases). Trimming removed 4 bases from V and 2 bases from J, with 14 bases in between. The CDR3 covers 16 residues. Germline V CDR1 and CDR2: ENHRY, SYGVKD. The CDR3 nucleotides are TGTGCCATCAGTGCATGGTCCAGGGCCAACACCGGGGAGCTGTTTTTT. This translates into CAISAWSRANTGELFF.

The J gene is TRBJ2-3, the V gene TRBV5-4, with TRBD2 matching over 13 bases. CDR1 SGHNT and CDR2 YYREEE come from the germline V gene (reference sequence). The V and J ends lost 1 base and 4 bases, in that order; junction bases with no gene match: 3. The CDR3 is 16 residues long. CDR3 DNA sequence: TGTGCCAGCAGCTTGAGGACTAGCGGGAGTGCAGATACGCAGTATTTT. Translating gives CASSLRTSGSADTQYF.

This clone was observed a handful of times. The rearrangement joins TRBV7-9 to TRBJ2-3; perhaps D is TRBD1 or TRBD2 (5 bases each). V lost 3 bases and J lost 4, with 23 bases in between. Germline V lookup: CDR1 SEHNR, CDR2 FQNEAQ (reference sequence). The CDR3 covers 18 residues. This chain's CDR3 is CASSFSSIQGGGADTQYF. CDR3 in DNA: TGTGCCAGCAGCTTCTCCTCCATCCAGGGCGGAGGAGCAGATACGCAGTATTTT.

The genes are TRBV6-5 and TRBJ2-1, with 7 bases fitting TRBD2. With 0 bases clipped from V and 12 bases from J, the junction kept 14 bases outside the gene matches. Germline CDR1 reads MNHEY; CDR2 reads SVGAGI. The CDR3 consists of 16 residues. CDR3 sequence: CASSYSFAGEGIVQFF. CDR3 bases: TGTGCCAGCAGTTACTCGTTTGCGGGAGAGGGAATCGTGCAGTTCTTC.

The rearrangement uses TRBV28 and TRBJ1-5, with TRBD1 as a possible D gene (6 bases). CDR1 MDHEN and CDR2 SYDVKM come from the germline V gene. CDR3 length: 13 residues. The ends were cut back, 8 bases at V and 4 bases at J, with 12 bases in the middle. The CDR3 DNA reads TGTGCCAGCTGGGGACAAACTAATCAGCCCCAGCATTTT. It yields the protein CASWGQTNQPQHF.

The chain combines TRBV7-9 with TRBJ2-6; D uncertain. Germline V lookup: CDR1 SEHNR, CDR2 FQNEAQ (reference sequence). Deletions cut 5 bases from V and 0 bases from J, with 5 bases between. CDR3 length: 14 amino acids. CDR3 protein: CASSPNSGANVLTF. CDR3 DNA sequence: TGTGCCAGCAGCCCGAACTCTGGGGCCAACGTCCTGACTTTC.

This clone has a single count. The chain links TRBV4-2 to TRBJ1-3; weak D call: TRBD1 (6 bases). V dropped 0 bases and J dropped 8 bases, with 14 bases sitting between them. CDR3 length: 15 amino acids. Per the germline V gene, CDR1 is LGHNA and CDR2 is YNFKEQ. CDR3 region: CASSQDRTGSDTIYF. As DNA, the CDR3 is TGTGCCAGCAGCCAAGATCGAACAGGGTCGGACACCATATATTTT.

This clone appeared once. The chain links TRBV6-6 to TRBJ1-1, with D unclear. The CDR3 extends over 12 amino acids. V lost 0 bases to trimming and J lost 11 bases, with 10 bases between them. Per germline, CDR1 MNHNY and CDR2 SVGAGI (reference sequence). CDR3 region: CASSYSRGVAFF. As DNA, the CDR3 is TGTGCCAGCAGTTACTCTCGGGGAGTCGCTTTCTTT.

This clone occurred a few times. The chain couples TRBV6-5 to TRBJ2-1; 11 nucleotides agree with TRBD2. Germline CDR1 reads MNHEY; CDR2 reads SVGAGI. V was pared by 4 bases and J by 4 bases, with 3 bases of the junction left unmatched. The CDR3 length is 15 residues. CDR3 bases: TGTGCCAGCAGTTCCGGGACTAGCGGATACAATGAGCAGTTCTTC. Translating gives CASSSGTSGYNEQFF.

This chain connects TRBV28 to TRBJ2-7; 7 nucleotides match TRBD1. The germline CDR1 and CDR2 sequences are MDHEN and SYDVKM. J was trimmed by 6 bases and V by 4 bases; bases with no gene match: 12. CDR3 length equals 15 residues. DNA of the CDR3: TGTGCCAGCAGTTCCGGACAGGCTTCCCGTTTCGAGCAGTACTTC. This sequence encodes CASSSGQASRFEQYF. Together with reference TRBV28 and TRBJ2-7, the CDR3 gives the full variable domain: DVKVTQSSRYLVKRTGEKVFLECVQDMDHENMFWYRQDPGLGLRLIYFSYDVKMKEKGDIPEGYSVSREKKERFSLILESASTNQTSMYLCASSSGQASRFEQYFGPGTRLTVT.

This clone was seen a few times. The chain combines TRBV20-1 with TRBJ2-3, with D possibly TRBD2 on 5 matching bases. V lost 5 bases and J 10 bases, leaving 13 bases between the germline ends. Germline lookup yields CDR1 DFQATT and CDR2 SNEGSKA (reference sequence). The CDR3 totals 11 residues. CDR3 DNA: TGCAGTGCTGGATCCGGGAAGGCGCAGTATTTT. Its translation: CSAGSGKAQYF.

The rearrangement joins TRBV11-1 to TRBJ2-1; D is tentatively TRBD1 or TRBD2 (5 bases each). V gave up 7 bases and J gave up 6 bases, with 19 bases separating them. Germline V CDR1 and CDR2: SGHAT, FQDESV (reference sequence). This CDR3 is 15 amino acids long. The CDR3 loop reads CASTHDGASSNEQFF. For the CDR3, the DNA is TGTGCCAGCACTCATGATGGGGCTAGCTCCAATGAGCAGTTCTTC. Based on the CDR3 plus reference TRBV11-1 and TRBJ2-1, the full variable domain is EAEVAQSPRYKITEKSQAVAFWCDPISGHATLYWYRQILGQGPELLVQFQDESVVDDSQLPKDRFSAERLKGVDSTLKIQPAELGDSAMYLCASTHDGASSNEQFFGPGTRLTVL.

Only a few counts were recorded for this clone. This chain links TRBV10-3 with TRBJ2-7, with D tentatively TRBD1 or TRBD2 (5 bases each). There are 14 residues in the CDR3. Trimming shortened V by 3 bases and J by 0 bases, and 9 bases separated the two germline ends. The germline gives CDR1 ENHRY, CDR2 SYGVKD. CDR3 nucleotides: TGTGCCATCAGTGAATTCGGGACCTCCTACGAGCAGTACTTC. Its protein is CAISEFGTSYEQYF.